The 31 T cell receptor beta chains given below trace back to one sample, sequenced in a study of low-dose radiotherapy and immunotherapy resistance in tumors. Sample time point: before trial treatment. Alpha and beta chains were covered, as first-strand cDNA relied on TRAV- and TRBV-specific primers. TCRs were amplified for approximately 21 PCR cycles with a constant-region primer and V-primer adapter. A single record per CDR3 protein comes from TCRdb applying MiXCR to the reads. The table has tens of thousands of distinct CDR3 sequences, roughly a quarter seen once. The starting material was PBMCs, obtained before treatment. The receptors stem from a male donor with prostate cancer.

This clonotype was counted at least ten times. The V call is TRBV18, the J call TRBJ2-7, with D hard to call. The germline CDR1 and CDR2 sequences are KGHSH and LQKENI. V lost 2 bases and J lost 0, with 8 bases in between. The CDR3 totals 14 residues. The CDR3 spells CASSPAVRSYEQYF. The CDR3 coding sequence is TGTGCCAGCTCACCAGCGGTTCGCTCCTACGAGCAGTACTTC. The full variable domain, with the rest looked up from reference TRBV18 and TRBJ2-7, is NAGVMQNPRHLVRRRGQEARLRCSPMKGHSHVYWYRQLPEEGLKFMVYLQKENIIDESGMPKERFSAEFPKEGPSILRIQQVVRGDSAAYFCASSPAVRSYEQYFGPGTRLTVT.

CDR3 region: CASSYRLGSGYNEQFF. The CDR3 DNA sequence: TGTGCCAGCAGCTACCGACTAGGGAGTGGGTACAATGAGCAGTTCTTC. This rearrangement joins TRBV7-2 to TRBJ2-1; possible D gene TRBD2, 6 bases. The CDR3 sequence is 16 residues long. The germline V gene has CDR1 SGHTA and CDR2 FQGNSA. Trimming shortened V by 4 bases and J by 4 bases, and 17 bases separated the two germline ends.

The CDR3: CASSSLGRSQETQYF. For the CDR3, the DNA is TGTGCCAGCAGCTCCCTGGGCCGCTCTCAAGAGACCCAGTACTTC. V usage is TRBV7-2 and J usage is TRBJ2-5; D remains unclear. CDR3 length equals 15 residues. Germline V gives CDR1 SGHTA, CDR2 FQGNSA. V shed 4 bases and J shed 2 bases, with 14 bases lying between them.

This clonotype was recorded at least ten times. The rearrangement links TRBV5-1 to TRBJ2-2, with TRBD2 matching 11 bases. Germline loops: CDR1 SGHRS, CDR2 YFSETQ. J gave up 1 base and V 5 bases, and 1 base lay outside the gene matches. The CDR3 loop spans 15 amino acids. The CDR3 sequence is CASRLAGGNTGELFF. CDR3 nucleotide sequence: TGCGCCAGCAGGCTAGCGGGAGGGAACACCGGGGAGCTGTTTTTT.

This clonotype was observed at least ten times. In DNA, the CDR3 is TGTGCCAGCAGTGTAACGGGACAGGGTGGCGAGCAGTACTTC. This gives the protein CASSVTGQGGEQYF. V is TRBV27 and J is TRBJ2-7, with 9 nucleotides matching TRBD1. Per germline, CDR1 MNHEY and CDR2 SMNVEV (reference sequence). The CDR3 totals 14 residues. The junction had 8 bases not matched to a gene; V was cut back by 5 bases and J by 6 bases.

This clonotype is classed as medium-sized (0.01 to 0.1%). This chain joins TRBV2 and TRBJ2-7, with 8 positions matching TRBD1. CDR3 length: 14 amino acids. With V trimmed by 4 bases and J by 5 bases, 7 bases remained unmatched. Per germline, CDR1 SNHLY and CDR2 FYNNEI. The CDR3 sequence: CASSGWTGQDEQYF. The CDR3 DNA sequence: TGTGCCAGCAGTGGCTGGACAGGGCAAGACGAGCAGTACTTC.

With regard to this clonotype: A far larger clone is off by one base, so a read error is likely. The V call is TRBV2, the J call TRBJ2-7; 12 nucleotides match TRBD2. Trimming took 4 bases from V and 7 from J; bases not matched to a gene: 5. Germline V CDR1 and CDR2: SNHLY, FYNNEI. The CDR3 sequence is 14 residues long. The CDR3, as DNA: TGTGCCAGCAGTGCTAGCGGGGGGGCCAATGAGCAGTACTTC. Translated, it gives CASSASGGANEQYF.

CDR3 sequence: CASSQPGTGDEKLFF. The CDR3 DNA reads as TGCGCCAGCAGCCAACCGGGGACAGGGGATGAAAAACTGTTTTTT. V is TRBV4-3 and J is TRBJ1-4, with 10 bases lining up with TRBD1. CDR1 LGHNA and CDR2 YSLEER come from the germline V gene. V lost 2 bases and J lost 6; bases outside the gene matches: 3. CDR3 size: 15 residues.

V usage is TRBV5-1 and J usage is TRBJ2-7; D not certain. The V gene's germline CDR1 is SGHRS and CDR2 YFSETQ. V lost 1 base and J lost 2, with 19 bases in between. The CDR3 has 17 residues. The CDR3: CASSLWVGTAGTYEQYF. The CDR3 DNA reads as TGCGCCAGCAGCTTGTGGGTAGGAACGGCTGGGACCTACGAGCAGTACTTC. Full variable domain (rest looked up from reference TRBV5-1 and TRBJ2-7): KAGVTQTPRYLIKTRGQQVTLSCSPISGHRSVSWYQQTPGQGLQFLFEYFSETQRNKGNFPGRFSGRQFSNSRSEMNVSTLELGDSALYLCASSLWVGTAGTYEQYFGPGTRLTVT.

In this sample, this clonotype turned up a few times. V and J are TRBV12-3 or TRBV12-4 and TRBJ1-1; possible D gene TRBD1, 5 bases. The CDR3 has 13 residues. V was shortened by 7 bases and J by 4 bases, with 13 bases between the two germline ends. Here the CDR3 reads CASTRTGGTEAFF. CDR3 coding DNA: TGTGCCAGCACCAGGACTGGGGGCACTGAAGCTTTCTTT.

There are a few counts of this clonotype. The CDR3 nucleotides read TGCAGTGCTCCCCAGACTGGGGCCAACGTCCTGACTTTC. This sequence encodes CSAPQTGANVLTF. The chain joins TRBV20-1 to TRBJ2-6, with D unclear. This CDR3 contains 13 residues. In germline, CDR1 is DFQATT, CDR2 SNEGSKA (reference sequence). V was cut by 5 bases and J by 2 bases, with 7 bases left in between.

This clonotype has a count of ten or more. The chain has TRBV24-1 and TRBJ2-1, with D tentatively TRBD1 (7 bases). With 8 bases removed from V and 10 bases from J, the gap between germline ends came to 23 bases. The CDR3 is 15 amino acids. Germline lookup yields CDR1 KGHDR and CDR2 SFDVKD. CDR3 DNA sequence: TGTGCCACCACCTATCGCGGGACAGAGTGCGACGAGCAGTTCTTC. Encoded protein: CATTYRGTECDEQFF.

This clonotype was seen at least ten times. This rearrangement joins TRBV29-1 to TRBJ2-2, with D perhaps TRBD1 (6 bases). The CDR3 covers 16 residues. Germline CDR1 SQVTM, CDR2 ANQGSEA. V was trimmed by 3 bases and J by 7 bases, leaving 21 bases between them. The CDR3 reads CSVEIGNRVQGGELFF. CDR3 DNA: TGCAGCGTTGAGATCGGTAACAGGGTGCAAGGCGGGGAGCTGTTTTTT.

The rearrangement uses TRBV10-3 and TRBJ1-1; 7 bases agree with TRBD1. V lost 5 bases to trimming and J lost 1 base; unmatched junction nucleotides: 4. This CDR3 contains 14 residues. Looked up from germline, CDR1 is ENHRY and CDR2 is SYGVKD. CDR3 residues: CAISTGAGNTEAFF. DNA of the CDR3: TGTGCCATCAGTACAGGGGCGGGGAACACTGAAGCTTTCTTT.

Note on this clonotype: One end of the junction is discordant with germline, which a read error may explain. This chain uses TRBV13 with TRBJ2-3; D is uncertain. Germline CDR1 reads PRHDT; CDR2 reads FYEKMQ (reference sequence). CDR3 size: 14 residues. CDR3 residues: CASNLLGSTDTQYF. Written as DNA, the CDR3 is TGTGCCAGCAACTTACTCGGTAGCACAGATACGCAGTATTTT.

This clonotype was picked up many times. The chain recombines TRBV4-1 with TRBJ1-1; D possibly corresponds to TRBD1 (6 bases). Trimming took off 0 bases at V and 6 bases at J, with 17 bases between the two ends. CDR1 is MGHRA and CDR2 is YSYEKL in the germline V gene. CDR3 size: 16 residues. The CDR3 sequence is CASSQEKGGLPAEAFF. The CDR3 nucleotides read TGCGCCAGCAGCCAAGAAAAGGGGGGTCTACCTGCTGAAGCTTTCTTT.

This clonotype was seen at least ten times. This rearrangement joins TRBV9 to TRBJ1-4, with D unresolved. CDR1 and CDR2 (germline): SGDLS, YYNGEE. V was pared by 3 bases and J by 6 bases, with 6 bases between. The CDR3 is 12 amino acids. The CDR3 sequence: CASSGPHEKLFF. CDR3 in DNA: TGTGCCAGCAGCGGACCGCATGAAAAACTGTTTTTT.

About this clonotype itself: A far larger clone is only one base removed, so a read error is likely. The chain joins TRBV5-3 to TRBJ1-1; 8 nucleotides agree with TRBD1. TRBV5-3 is known as an ORF, though its function is uncertain. The CDR3 covers 16 residues. The CDR3 sequence: CASRLVLGTGDTEAFF. DNA of the CDR3: TGTGCAAGTCGCTTAGTGCTTGGGACAGGCGACACTGAAGCTTTCTTT.

This clonotype was detected many times. The chain couples TRBV4-2 to TRBJ2-1, with a tentative D call TRBD1 (7 bases). CDR3 length: 18 amino acids. Germline V lookup: CDR1 LGHNA, CDR2 YNFKEQ. Trimming left V 0 bases short and J 9 bases short, with 24 bases between. The CDR3 region is CASSQDRIAGQIRGEQFF. The CDR3 region has the DNA TGTGCCAGCAGCCAAGATCGGATTGCGGGACAGATAAGGGGTGAGCAGTTCTTC.

This clonotype was detected ten times or more. The V gene is TRBV20-1, the J gene TRBJ2-1; TRBD2 matches 9 bases. This CDR3 has 16 residues. Per germline, CDR1 DFQATT and CDR2 SNEGSKA (reference sequence). With 0 bases clipped from V and 6 bases from J, the junction kept 9 bases outside the gene matches. The CDR3 sequence: CSARESGRNSLNEQFF. The CDR3 DNA follows: TGCAGTGCTAGAGAAAGCGGGAGGAATTCTCTCAATGAGCAGTTCTTC.

The V and J genes are TRBV6-1 and TRBJ1-5; D may be TRBD1 (5 bases). The CDR3 loop spans 16 amino acids. The germline V gene has CDR1 MNHNS and CDR2 SASEGT. V was trimmed by 0 bases and J by 6 bases, leaving 15 bases between them. In DNA, the CDR3 is TGTGCCAGCAGTGAAGCCCTTTCCCGGCAGGGTCAGCCCCAGCATTTT. Its translation: CASSEALSRQGQPQHF.

This clonotype was observed many times. V gene TRBV30 combines with J gene TRBJ2-3; 10 bases agree with TRBD2. CDR3 size: 17 residues. V gave up 1 base and J gave up 4 bases; unmatched junction bases: 11. Germline V gene lookup returns CDR1 GTSNPN and CDR2 SVGIG (reference sequence). This CDR3 is CAWSAPRSGGNADTQYF. The CDR3 coding sequence is TGTGCCTGGAGTGCTCCTCGTAGCGGGGGGAACGCAGATACGCAGTATTTT.

This clonotype was counted many times. In nucleotides, the CDR3 is TGCAGCGGTTATCACACTGAAGCTTTCTTT. Translation: CSGYHTEAFF. The chain carries TRBV29-1 and TRBJ1-1, with D unclear. This CDR3 spans 10 amino acids. The germline V gene has CDR1 SQVTM and CDR2 ANQGSEA. Trimming pared 7 bases from V and 3 bases from J, leaving 6 bases between.

This clonotype came up many times. The CDR3 coding sequence is TGTGCCACCGAGGGGACTCTCTCTGGAAACACCATATATTTT. Amino acids: CATEGTLSGNTIYF. The chain uses TRBV10-3 and TRBJ1-3, with a weak D call TRBD1 (5 bases). V lost 10 bases and J lost 0, with 13 bases in between. Germline lookup yields CDR1 ENHRY and CDR2 SYGVKD. CDR3 size: 14 residues.

This clonotype was seen at least ten times. Here the CDR3 DNA reads TGCGCCAGCAGCATAGGACAGGGGAACACCGGGGAGCTGTTTTTT. This gives the protein CASSIGQGNTGELFF. The chain couples TRBV5-1 to TRBJ2-2; 8 bases agree with TRBD1. Germline loops: CDR1 SGHRS, CDR2 YFSETQ. The V gene end was trimmed by 4 bases and the J gene end by 1 base; junction bases not matched to a gene: 3. This CDR3 has 15 residues.

In this sample, this clonotype turned up many times. This rearrangement joins TRBV20-1 to TRBJ2-5; D is possibly TRBD2 (7 bases). The CDR3 totals 12 residues. Germline values: CDR1 DFQATT, CDR2 SNEGSKA (reference sequence). This CDR3 reads CSSGEGGETQYF. CDR3 DNA sequence: TGCAGCTCGGGGGAGGGGGGGGAGACCCAGTACTTC.

The chain uses TRBV19 and TRBJ2-3; D gene uncertain. The CDR3 spans 14 residues. The germline gives CDR1 LNHDA, CDR2 SQIVND (reference sequence). V was shortened by 3 bases and J by 2 bases, with 9 bases between the two germline ends. CDR3 region: CASSIFSVTDTQYF. CDR3 bases: TGTGCCAGTAGTATCTTCAGTGTCACAGATACGCAGTATTTT. The complete variable domain, with remaining parts taken from reference TRBV19 and TRBJ2-3, reads DGGITQSPKYLFRKEGQNVTLSCEQNLNHDAMYWYRQDPGQGLRLIYYSQIVNDFQKGDIAEGYSVSREKKESFPLTVTSAQKNPTAFYLCASSIFSVTDTQYFGPGTRLTVL.

The chain joins TRBV28 to TRBJ1-5; D gene unclear. V lost 5 bases to trimming and J lost 3 bases, with 14 bases between them. CDR1 and CDR2 from the germline V gene are MDHEN and SYDVKM. The CDR3 has 15 residues. CDR3: CASSPSWSPNQPQHF. The CDR3 DNA reads TGTGCCAGCAGTCCCTCGTGGAGTCCCAATCAGCCCCAGCATTTT.

As concerns this clonotype: A read error is the likely source, as a far larger clone sits one nucleotide away. The J gene is TRBJ2-2, the V gene TRBV6-1; no clear D. The V end lost 4 bases, the J end lost 1 base, and 7 bases lay between the germline ends. CDR1 MNHNS and CDR2 SASEGT come from the germline V gene. The CDR3 runs 14 residues. CDR3 residues: CASSAGRNTGELFF. The CDR3 DNA is TGTGCCAGCAGTGCGGGCAGGAACACCGGGGAGCTGTTTTTT.

This clonotype appeared many times. The chain uses TRBV7-9 and TRBJ2-7, with 7 bases matching TRBD1. Germline V gene data show CDR1 as SEHNR and CDR2 as FQNEAQ (reference sequence). Unmatched junction bases numbered 5, after V lost 4 bases and J lost 2 bases. The CDR3 has 14 residues. The chain's CDR3 is CASSSLGQAYEQYF. The DNA for the CDR3 is TGTGCCAGCAGCTCACTAGGACAGGCCTACGAGCAGTACTTC.

This chain uses TRBV6-2 or TRBV6-3 with TRBJ2-5; D is perhaps TRBD2 (6 bases). The CDR3 length is 14 residues. Germline loops: CDR1 MNHEY, CDR2 SVGEGT. The V gene lost 8 bases and the J gene lost 0 bases, with 13 bases spanning the gap. The CDR3 is CASRPSVNQETQYF. CDR3 DNA: TGTGCCAGCCGCCCTAGCGTTAACCAAGAGACCCAGTACTTC.